The source of this T cell receptor (beta chain) is a study of CD4 T cells in relation to SARS-CoV-2 and coronaviruses. About the research overall: ViraFEST: approximately 10-day antigen culture of PBMCs, then TCR beta CDR3 sequencing. No peptide or an HIV-1 Nef peptide pool served as negative control.

Unexposed donor CD4+ T cells date from 2011-2018, before the COVID-19 pandemic. Isolation of CD4+ T cells took place after less than twelve days in culture. Some clones are missing from TCRdb's copy, which holds only in-frame ones; the method was immunoSEQ multiplex PCR. The table lists 20,000 or so clones, 76% of them singletons. Details on this clone: The antigen is undetermined.

Trimming stripped 3 bases from V and 1 base from J, with 9 bases between. This CDR3 comprises 14 residues. The germline gives CDR1 SEHNR, CDR2 FQNEAQ (reference sequence). Sequenced input: CD4+ T cells from PBMCs, cultured in vitro. This sequence originates from a human donor in good health. This chain links TRBV7-9 with TRBJ1-1, with D possibly TRBD1 on 6 matching bases. The CDR3 here is CASSLPTGNTEAFF. The CDR3 DNA follows: TGTGCCAGCAGCTTGCCGACAGGGAACACTGAAGCTTTCTTT.